The T cell receptor beta chain described here comes from a study of CD8 T cells in Susac syndrome. The authors reverse transcribed about 0.5 to 1 ug RNA with random hexamers. The TCR beta CDR3 was amplified by immunoSEQ multiplex PCR across 54 Vbeta, 13 Jbeta. One entry per CDR3 protein, called by TCRdb with MiXCR from the immunoSEQ multiplex PCR reads. The data show 50,000 or so distinct CDR3 sequences, with 93% seen just once and less than 0.55% held by the top ten. V lost 0 bases and J 7 bases, leaving 10 bases between the germline ends. This CDR3 contains 13 residues. In germline, CDR1 is SGHRS, CDR2 YFSETQ.

This chain connects TRBV5-1 to TRBJ1-1; D uncertain. This TCR was sampled from a human donor with multiple sclerosis. The sequenced sample was CD8+ T cells from PBMCs. This CDR3 is CASSLEEGYEAFF. CDR3 in DNA: TGCGCCAGCAGCTTGGAGGAAGGGTATGAAGCTTTCTTT.